This T cell receptor beta chain was sequenced in a study of blood T cell repertoires in COVID-19. About the research overall: Both acute and convalescent COVID-19 samples were obtained from the United States, Italy and Spain.

Repertoires were generated with immunoSEQ multiplex PCR, while TCRdb's copy carries only in-frame clones and drops some. The sample holds 20,000 to 30,000 clones, approximately 87% seen once. This clonotype was sampled from a human donor in a cohort sampled during active COVID-19. The specimen was peripheral blood.

The chain's CDR3 is CAISEIRETDTQYF. As DNA, the CDR3 is TGTGCCATCAGTGAGATCCGGGAAACAGATACGCAGTATTTT. The chain has TRBV10-3 and TRBJ2-3; tentative D call: TRBD2 (5 bases). Per the germline V gene, CDR1 is ENHRY and CDR2 is SYGVKD. The length of the CDR3 is 14 residues. Trimming cost V 2 bases and J 3 bases, with 9 bases left between them.